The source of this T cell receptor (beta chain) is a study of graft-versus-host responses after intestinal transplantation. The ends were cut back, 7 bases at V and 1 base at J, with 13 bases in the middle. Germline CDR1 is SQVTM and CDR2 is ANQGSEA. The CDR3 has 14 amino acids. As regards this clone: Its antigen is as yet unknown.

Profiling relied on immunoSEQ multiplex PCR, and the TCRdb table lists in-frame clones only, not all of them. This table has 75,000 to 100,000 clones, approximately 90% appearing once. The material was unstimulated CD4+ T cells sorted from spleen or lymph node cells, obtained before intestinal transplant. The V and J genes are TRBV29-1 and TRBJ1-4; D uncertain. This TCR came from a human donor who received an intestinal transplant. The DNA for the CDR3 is TGCAGCGCCGGCGGCTTGCTAACTAATGAAAAACTGTTTTTT. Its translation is CSAGGLLTNEKLFF.